This entry describes one T cell receptor beta chain. CDR3 length: 15 residues. Germline CDR1 reads SGHNT; CDR2 reads YYREEE (reference sequence). The V segment lost 3 bases and the J segment 8 bases; nucleotides outside the gene matches: 8. Assay used: immunoSEQ multiplex PCR; TCRdb lists only in-frame clones, some missing. The repertoire includes about 62,000 clones, about nine tenths of them detected once, and approximately 1.2% sits in the top ten. The data are from a study of blood T cell repertoires in COVID-19. Study-wide background: Sources were T cells, B-cell-depleted T cells, or PBMCs; the material itself was cDNA or gDNA.

Specimen: peripheral blood. The clonotype comes from a woman of 80 years or more with acute or convalescent COVID-19. V is TRBV5-4 and J is TRBJ1-6; 7 bases are shared with TRBD1. CDR3 in amino acids: CASSYRQGRDSPLHF. CDR3 coding DNA: TGTGCCAGCAGCTATCGACAGGGAAGGGATTCACCCCTCCACTTT. The full variable domain, in which reference TRBV5-4 and TRBJ1-6 provide the parts outside the CDR3, is ETGVTQSPTHLIKTRGQQVTLRCSSQSGHNTVSWYQQALGQGPQFIFQYYREEENGRGNFPPRFSGLQFPNYSSELNVNALELDDSALYLCASSYRQGRDSPLHFGNGTRLTVT.